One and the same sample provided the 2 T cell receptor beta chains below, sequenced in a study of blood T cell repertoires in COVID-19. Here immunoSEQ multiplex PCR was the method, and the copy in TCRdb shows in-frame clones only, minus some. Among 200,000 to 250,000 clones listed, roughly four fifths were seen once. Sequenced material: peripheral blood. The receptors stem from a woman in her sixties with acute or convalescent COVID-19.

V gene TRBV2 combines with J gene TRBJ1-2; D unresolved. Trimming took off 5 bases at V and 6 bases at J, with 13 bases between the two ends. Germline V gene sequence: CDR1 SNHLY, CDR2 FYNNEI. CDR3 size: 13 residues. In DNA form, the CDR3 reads TGTGCCAGCAGTTCAGACAAGGGAGATGGCTACACCTTC. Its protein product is CASSSDKGDGYTF.

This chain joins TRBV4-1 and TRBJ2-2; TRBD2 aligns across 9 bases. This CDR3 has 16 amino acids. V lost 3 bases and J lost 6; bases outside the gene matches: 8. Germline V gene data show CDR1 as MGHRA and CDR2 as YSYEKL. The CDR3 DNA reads TGCGCCAGCAGCCAGGGTAGCGGGGGACGTTCCGGGGAGCTGTTTTTT. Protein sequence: CASSQGSGGRSGELFF.